A selection of T cell receptor beta chains follows, all from one sample in a study of shared clonotypes between healthy human individuals. Data came from immunoSEQ multiplex PCR; TCRdb stores just in-frame clones and leaves some out. The sample holds 520,000 or so clones, 79% seen once. The specimen was PBMCs. The receptors were gathered from a woman aged 40 to 49 in good health. Some clones in this sample may be carry-over from other donors' samples. CDR3s include the opening cysteine and the closing phenylalanine or tryptophan.

v_gene,j_gene,CDR3aa
TRBV5-6,TRBJ2-5,CASSAGLGTPKTQYF
TRBV6-6,TRBJ2-1,CASSYSRLDNEQFF
TRBV4-3,TRBJ2-2,CASSPRGAGGAGELFF
TRBV7-2,TRBJ1-5,CASSLALGRDQPQHF
TRBV6-4,TRBJ2-7,CASSASQGASEQYF
TRBV2,TRBJ1-5,CASTTGLNQPQHF
TRBV4-1,TRBJ2-5,CASSRTSGKQETQYF
TRBV7-7,TRBJ2-5,CASSLAGGGVGETQYF
TRBV11-2,TRBJ2-1,CASSDSGISYNEQFF
TRBV28,TRBJ2-5,CASSFRGETQYF
TRBV5-1,TRBJ1-2,CASSLAPTPAGGYTF
TRBV5-5,TRBJ2-7,CASSLALTGAYEQYF